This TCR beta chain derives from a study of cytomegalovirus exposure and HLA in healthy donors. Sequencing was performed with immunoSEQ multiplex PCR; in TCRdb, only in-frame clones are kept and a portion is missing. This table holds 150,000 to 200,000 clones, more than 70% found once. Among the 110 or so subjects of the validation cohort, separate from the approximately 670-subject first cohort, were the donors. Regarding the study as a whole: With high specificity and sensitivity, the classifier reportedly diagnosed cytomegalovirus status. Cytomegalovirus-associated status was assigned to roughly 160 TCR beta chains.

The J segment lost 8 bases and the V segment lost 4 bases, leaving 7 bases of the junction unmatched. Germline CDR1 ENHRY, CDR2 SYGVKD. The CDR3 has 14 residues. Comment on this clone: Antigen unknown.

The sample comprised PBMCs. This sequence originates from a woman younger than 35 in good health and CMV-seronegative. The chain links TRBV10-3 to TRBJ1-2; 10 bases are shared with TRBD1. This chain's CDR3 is CAISAETGGQGYTF. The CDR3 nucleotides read TGTGCCATCAGTGCGGAGACAGGGGGCCAGGGCTACACCTTC.